This TCR beta chain was recorded in a study of vaccination and CD4 T cells after COVID-19. The sample's treatment: approximately nine-day PBMC culture with coronavirus spike peptide pools or control peptides (ViraFEST assay). This clonotype was observed a handful of times. Its antigen is unidentified. The trim removed 1 base at V and 1 base at J, leaving 7 bases unmatched. The CDR3 has 16 amino acids. CDR1 and CDR2 from the germline V gene are DFQATT and SNEGSKA (reference sequence). Oncomine TCR Beta short-read sequencing was applied to DNA from cultured CD4+ T cells. TCRdb analysed the PCR reads with MiXCR anew, one entry per CDR3 protein. In the table there are about 18,000 distinct CDR3 sequences, around 70% of which are singletons.

This chain joins TRBV20-1 and TRBJ2-7; TRBD1 matches at 10 bases. The sequencing input was CD4+ T cells from blood, cultured in vitro. This receptor was obtained from a human donor who had recovered from COVID-19. The CDR3 DNA sequence: TGCAGTGCTAGAGGCACTGAGGGACAGGGGTCCTACGAGCAGTACTTC. It specifies CSARGTEGQGSYEQYF.